The 19 T cell receptor beta chains reported below all come from one sample, sequenced in a study of CD8+CD57+ T cells in acquired aplastic anemia. Sequencing was done on patients that had shown CD8+CD57+ cell expansion by flow cytometry. TCR beta VDJ and CDR3 were profiled, and genomic DNA was the template. TCRdb re-analysed the reads in MiXCR, keeping a single row per CDR3 protein. The sample carries 150,000 to 200,000 distinct CDR3 sequences, approximately 50% recorded once. Sequencing was done on a sample of sorted CD4+, CD8+, or CD8+CD57+ T cells (not recorded which) from PBMCs. Receptor source: a human donor with aplastic anemia.

There are many counts of this clonotype. The rearrangement uses TRBV4-1 and TRBJ2-7; the D gene could be TRBD1 or TRBD2 (5 bases each). V lost 0 bases to trimming and J lost 2 bases, with 11 bases between them. The germline V gene has CDR1 MGHRA and CDR2 YSYEKL. There are 15 residues in the CDR3. CDR3 nucleotides: TGCGCCAGCAGCCAAGACGGGACGACCGCCTACGAGCAGTACTTC. Its translation: CASSQDGTTAYEQYF.

The CDR3 region is CAWRRPPGGRNQPQHF. The CDR3 nucleotides read TGTGCCTGGAGGAGGCCCCCAGGGGGCCGCAATCAGCCCCAGCATTTT. The chain uses TRBV30 and TRBJ1-5, with TRBD1 matching 8 bases. J gave up 2 bases and V 3 bases, and 9 bases lay outside the gene matches. This CDR3 has 16 residues. Per the germline V gene, CDR1 is GTSNPN and CDR2 is SVGIG (reference sequence).

DNA of the CDR3: TGTGCCAGCAGCCCCCCGTGGCCGGGACAGGGGAAAGCTTTCTTT. Its protein is CASSPPWPGQGKAFF. This chain connects TRBV5-6 to TRBJ1-1; 10 nucleotides align to TRBD1. This CDR3 has 15 amino acids. The germline V gene encodes CDR1 SGHDT and CDR2 YYEEEE. The trim removed 4 bases at V and 9 bases at J, leaving 12 bases unmatched.

Of note for this clonotype: A much larger clone sits a single nucleotide away, making a read error possible. The V gene is TRBV4-1, the J gene TRBJ1-5, with D possibly matching TRBD1 (6 bases). CDR3 length: 17 residues. Trimming stripped 1 base from V and 7 bases from J, with 20 bases between. Germline V gene sequence: CDR1 MGHRA, CDR2 YSYEKL. The chain's CDR3 is CASSQVTGTPFGQPQHF. The CDR3 DNA is TGCGCCAGCAGCCAAGTCACAGGGACGCCTTTTGGGCAGCCCCAGCATTTT.

The chain couples TRBV12-3 or TRBV12-4 to TRBJ1-6; TRBD1 aligns across 9 bases. J lost 13 bases, V lost 5 bases, and 6 bases had no gene match. CDR3 size: 13 residues. The CDR3 sequence: CASSEEDRGPLHF. For the CDR3, the DNA is TGTGCCAGCAGTGAAGAGGACAGGGGCCCCCTCCACTTT.

The chain recombines TRBV3-1 with TRBJ2-5; TRBD1 matches at 8 bases. The J segment lost 0 bases and the V segment lost 8 bases, leaving 11 bases of the junction unmatched. The CDR3 runs 16 residues. Germline assignment: CDR1 LGHDT and CDR2 YNNKEL (reference sequence). CDR3 protein: CASYRGQGSYQETQYF. The DNA of the CDR3 is TGTGCCAGCTACCGCGGACAGGGATCGTACCAAGAGACCCAGTACTTC.

As regards this clonotype: A much larger clone differs from this one at a single base, so this may be a read error. The rearrangement links TRBV6-1 to TRBJ1-1; D is ambiguous. The CDR3 has 14 residues. Germline-derived CDR1 and CDR2 are MNHNS and SASEGT. V lost 3 bases to trimming and J lost 2 bases, with 10 bases between them. The CDR3 protein is CASSDLFRNTEAFF. For the CDR3, the DNA is TGTGCCAGCAGTGACCTTTTCCGTAACACTGAAGCTTTCTTT.

The chain links TRBV18 to TRBJ2-2; tentatively, D is TRBD2 (6 bases). The V end lost 2 bases, the J end lost 4 bases, and 14 bases lay between the germline ends. Looked up from germline, CDR1 is KGHSH and CDR2 is LQKENI. CDR3 size: 16 residues. CDR3 loop: CASSPRTGEATGELFF. The CDR3, as DNA: TGTGCCAGCTCACCAAGAACGGGAGAGGCCACCGGGGAGCTGTTTTTT.

This clonotype is a singleton in its sample. The rearrangement links TRBV29-1 to TRBJ2-5, with 7 bases matching TRBD1. This CDR3 region has 12 residues. V dropped 5 bases and J dropped 4; count of bases not matched to a gene: 4. Germline V gene data show CDR1 as SQVTM and CDR2 as ANQGSEA. The CDR3 sequence is CSVYRTGETQYF. CDR3 sequence (DNA): TGCAGCGTTTACCGGACAGGAGAGACCCAGTACTTC.

The J gene is TRBJ2-5, the V gene TRBV6-1; TRBD2 agrees at 12 bases. Germline V CDR1 and CDR2: MNHNS, SASEGT. V shed 6 bases and J 4 bases; nucleotides not matched to a gene: 12. The CDR3 has 17 residues. The CDR3 loop is CASSLDRLAGVGETQYF. Here the CDR3 DNA reads TGTGCCAGCAGCTTAGACCGACTAGCGGGAGTTGGAGAGACCCAGTACTTC.

This chain joins TRBV2 and TRBJ1-2; 9 bases match TRBD1. The CDR3 totals 14 residues. V shed 6 bases, J shed 4 bases, and the junction held 6 bases outside the gene matches. Germline V lookup: CDR1 SNHLY, CDR2 FYNNEI. CDR3 sequence: CASSEQGAGYGYTF. The CDR3 DNA reads TGTGCCAGCAGCGAACAGGGGGCGGGCTATGGCTACACCTTC.

Ten or more counts support this clonotype. V is TRBV4-3 and J is TRBJ1-5; D uncertain. Germline V gene data show CDR1 as LGHNA and CDR2 as YSLEER. Trimming shortened V by 3 bases and J by 7 bases, and 10 bases separated the two germline ends. This CDR3 contains 13 residues. CDR3 residues: CASSQTVWQPQHF. The DNA of the CDR3 is TGCGCCAGCAGCCAGACGGTCTGGCAGCCCCAGCATTTT.

Ten or more counts support this clonotype. The chain recombines TRBV4-1 with TRBJ2-5; 10 positions agree with TRBD1. Germline CDR1 MGHRA, CDR2 YSYEKL. V dropped 0 bases and J dropped 4; count of bases not matched to a gene: 8. CDR3 length: 17 amino acids. The DNA of the CDR3 is TGCGCCAGCAGCCAAGATCACTTAGGGACAGGGGTAGAGACCCAGTACTTC. It is translated as CASSQDHLGTGVETQYF.

The chain recombines TRBV20-1 with TRBJ2-1; 8 bases align to TRBD2. Unmatched junction bases numbered 8, after V lost 3 bases and J lost 7 bases. Germline CDR1 is DFQATT and CDR2 is SNEGSKA (reference sequence). The CDR3 consists of 14 residues. CDR3 in amino acids: CSASKPGGKNEQFF. The CDR3, as DNA: TGCAGTGCTAGTAAGCCGGGAGGGAAGAATGAGCAGTTCTTC.

This clonotype was detected many times. The chain couples TRBV24-1 to TRBJ1-2; 8 positions match TRBD1. Trimming took 5 bases from V and 3 from J; bases not matched to a gene: 13. The CDR3 extends over 17 amino acids. Germline V lookup: CDR1 KGHDR, CDR2 SFDVKD. The CDR3 loop reads CATSGRQGTKSDYGYTF. The CDR3 nucleotides are TGTGCCACCAGTGGGAGACAGGGGACAAAGAGTGACTATGGCTACACCTTC.

V is TRBV10-1 and J is TRBJ2-3; a weak D match, TRBD2 (6 bases). The CDR3 covers 14 residues. The ends were cut back, 0 bases at V and 6 bases at J, with 10 bases in the middle. Germline CDR1 and CDR2: WNHNN and SYGVQD (reference sequence). CDR3 sequence (DNA): TGCGCCAGCAGTGAGTCGACCCTAGCGGATACGCAGTATTTT. Its translation: CASSESTLADTQYF.

This clonotype was detected many times. The chain joins TRBV19 to TRBJ1-3; D not resolved. Trimming removed 6 bases at V and 2 bases at J, with 8 bases between. CDR1 is LNHDA, CDR2 SQIVND, per germline (reference sequence). This CDR3 has 13 amino acids. CDR3 DNA: TGTGCCAGTAGCCTTATGGCTGGAAACACCATATATTTT. Residues: CASSLMAGNTIYF. Filled out from reference TRBV19 and TRBJ1-3, the complete variable domain reads DGGITQSPKYLFRKEGQNVTLSCEQNLNHDAMYWYRQDPGQGLRLIYYSQIVNDFQKGDIAEGYSVSREKKESFPLTVTSAQKNPTAFYLCASSLMAGNTIYFGEGSWLTVV.

This clonotype has a handful of counts. The chain joins TRBV24-1 to TRBJ2-7, with a tentative D call TRBD2 (5 bases). The CDR3 runs 16 residues. Germline V gives CDR1 KGHDR, CDR2 SFDVKD. V was shortened by 2 bases and J by 3 bases, with 16 bases between the two germline ends. CDR3 nucleotide sequence: TGTGCCACCAGTGATTCCCCCCCCGGAGGCTACTACGAGCAGTACTTC. Its protein is CATSDSPPGGYYEQYF.

This clonotype was found many times. The CDR3 sequence: CASGVRGGGYTF. CDR3 nucleotides: TGTGCCAGCGGGGTCAGGGGAGGTGGCTACACCTTC. This sequence joins TRBV6-1 and TRBJ1-2, with D maybe TRBD1 (6 bases). This CDR3 region has 12 residues. Germline CDR1 is MNHNS and CDR2 is SASEGT. Trimming took off 8 bases at V and 7 bases at J, with 14 bases between the two ends.